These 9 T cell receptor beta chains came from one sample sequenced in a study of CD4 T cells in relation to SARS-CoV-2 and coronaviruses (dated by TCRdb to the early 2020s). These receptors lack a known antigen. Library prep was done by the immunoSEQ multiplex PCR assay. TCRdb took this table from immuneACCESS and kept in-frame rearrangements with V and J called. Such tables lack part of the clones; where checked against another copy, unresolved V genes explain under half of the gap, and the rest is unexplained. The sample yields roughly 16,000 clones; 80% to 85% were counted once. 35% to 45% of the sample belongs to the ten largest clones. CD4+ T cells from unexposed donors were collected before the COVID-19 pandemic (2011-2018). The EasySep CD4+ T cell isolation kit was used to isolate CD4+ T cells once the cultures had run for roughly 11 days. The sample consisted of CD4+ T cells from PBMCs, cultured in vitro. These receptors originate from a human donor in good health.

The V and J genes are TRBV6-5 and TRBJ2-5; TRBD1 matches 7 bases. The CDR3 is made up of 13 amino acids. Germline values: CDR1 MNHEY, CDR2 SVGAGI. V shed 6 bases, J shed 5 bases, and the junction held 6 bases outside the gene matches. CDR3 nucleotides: TGTGCCAGCAGCGGACAGGTCGTGGAGACCCAGTACTTC. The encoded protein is CASSGQVVETQYF.

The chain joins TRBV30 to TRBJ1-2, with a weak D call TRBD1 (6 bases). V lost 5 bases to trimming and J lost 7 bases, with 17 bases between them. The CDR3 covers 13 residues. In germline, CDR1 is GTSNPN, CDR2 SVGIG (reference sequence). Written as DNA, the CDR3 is TGTGCCTGGGACTTGCCGGGGGGCCTTGGCTACACCTTC. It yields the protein CAWDLPGGLGYTF.

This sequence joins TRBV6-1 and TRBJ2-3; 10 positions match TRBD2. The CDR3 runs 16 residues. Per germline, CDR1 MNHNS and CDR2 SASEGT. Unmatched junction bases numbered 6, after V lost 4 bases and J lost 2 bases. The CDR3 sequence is CASSGRTSGSTDTQYF. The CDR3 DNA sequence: TGTGCCAGCAGTGGACGGACTAGCGGATCCACAGATACGCAGTATTTT.

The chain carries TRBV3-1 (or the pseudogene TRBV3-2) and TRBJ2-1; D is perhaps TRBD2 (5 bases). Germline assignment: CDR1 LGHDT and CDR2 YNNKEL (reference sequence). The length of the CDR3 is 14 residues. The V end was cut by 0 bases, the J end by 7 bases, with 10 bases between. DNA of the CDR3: TGTGCCAGCAGCCAAGATTCGAGGAGGAATGAGCAGTTCTTC. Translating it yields CASSQDSRRNEQFF.

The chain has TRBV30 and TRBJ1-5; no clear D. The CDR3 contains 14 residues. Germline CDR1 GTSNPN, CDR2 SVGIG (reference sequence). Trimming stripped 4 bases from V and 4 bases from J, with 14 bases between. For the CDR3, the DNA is TGTGCCTGGAAAGCGGGCGCAGCAAATCAGCCCCAGCATTTT. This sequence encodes CAWKAGAANQPQHF.

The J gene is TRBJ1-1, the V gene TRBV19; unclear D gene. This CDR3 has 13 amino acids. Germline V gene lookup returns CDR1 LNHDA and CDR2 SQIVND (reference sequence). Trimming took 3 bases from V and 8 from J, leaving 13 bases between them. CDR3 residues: CASSIQVPGEAFF. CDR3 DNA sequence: TGTGCCAGTAGTATTCAGGTTCCCGGCGAAGCTTTCTTT.

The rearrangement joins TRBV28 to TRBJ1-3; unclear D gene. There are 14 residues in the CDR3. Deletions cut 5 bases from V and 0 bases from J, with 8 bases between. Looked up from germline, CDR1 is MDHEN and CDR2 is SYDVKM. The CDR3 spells CASSPAGSGNTIYF. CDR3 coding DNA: TGTGCCAGCAGTCCCGCGGGCTCTGGAAACACCATATATTTT. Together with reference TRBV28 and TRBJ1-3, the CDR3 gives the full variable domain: DVKVTQSSRYLVKRTGEKVFLECVQDMDHENMFWYRQDPGLGLRLIYFSYDVKMKEKGDIPEGYSVSREKKERFSLILESASTNQTSMYLCASSPAGSGNTIYFGEGSWLTVV.

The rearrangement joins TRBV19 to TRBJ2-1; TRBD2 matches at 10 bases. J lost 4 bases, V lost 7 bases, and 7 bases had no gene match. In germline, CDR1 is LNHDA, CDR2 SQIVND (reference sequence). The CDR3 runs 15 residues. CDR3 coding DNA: TGTGCCAGTAATCTAGCGGGAGTGGGATACAATGAGCAGTTCTTC. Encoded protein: CASNLAGVGYNEQFF.

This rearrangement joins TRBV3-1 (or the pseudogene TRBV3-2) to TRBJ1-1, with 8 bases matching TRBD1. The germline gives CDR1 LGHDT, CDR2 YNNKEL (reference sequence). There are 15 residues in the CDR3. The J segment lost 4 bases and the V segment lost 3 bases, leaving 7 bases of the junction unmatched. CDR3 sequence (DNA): TGTGCCAGCAGCCACCGAACAGGGGGGTTCACTGAAGCTTTCTTT. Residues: CASSHRTGGFTEAFF.